This note documents a single T cell receptor beta chain sequence. V lost 2 bases to trimming and J lost 0 bases, with 15 bases between them. In germline, CDR1 is MNHEY, CDR2 SMNVEV (reference sequence). The CDR3 runs 17 residues. Generated by immunoSEQ multiplex PCR, the TCRdb table keeps only in-frame clones and is missing some. The table has 65,000 to 85,000 clones, over 85% seen once. This specimen comes from a study of T cell changes during pregnancy in multiple sclerosis. The sequences come from CD4+ T cells from peripheral blood mononuclear cells, collected after pregnancy. The clonotype was recovered from a female donor with multiple sclerosis, enrolled in a pregnancy study. The genes are TRBV27 and TRBJ2-3; D is perhaps TRBD2 (5 bases). The chain's CDR3 is CASSLRPSPLSTDTQYF. DNA of the CDR3: TGTGCCAGCAGTTTAAGGCCTAGCCCCCTAAGCACAGATACGCAGTATTTT.